One and the same sample provided the 15 T cell receptor beta chains below, sequenced in a study of blood T cell repertoires in COVID-19. Clones were read by immunoSEQ multiplex PCR, and TCRdb kept only the in-frame ones, dropping some. This table holds over 250,000 clones, 75% to 90% found once. Sequenced input: peripheral blood. All receptors derive from a woman aged 55 to 70 with acute or convalescent COVID-19.

This chain uses TRBV4-2 with TRBJ2-7; 8 bases line up with TRBD1. After removal of 4 bases from V and 1 base from J, the junction contained 6 bases not matched to a gene. Germline values: CDR1 LGHNA, CDR2 YNFKEQ. CDR3 length equals 15 residues. The CDR3 sequence: CASSPGTGVSYEQYF. Written as DNA, the CDR3 is TGTGCCAGCAGCCCTGGGACAGGTGTGTCCTACGAGCAGTACTTC.

The rearrangement uses TRBV4-3 and TRBJ2-1, with D possibly being TRBD2 (6 bases). CDR3 length equals 15 residues. Trimming pared 0 bases from V and 4 bases from J, leaving 10 bases between. Looked up from germline, CDR1 is LGHNA and CDR2 is YSLEER. This CDR3 reads CASSQDGSGYNEQFF. The CDR3 DNA reads as TGCGCCAGCAGCCAAGACGGGAGCGGATACAATGAGCAGTTCTTC.

V usage is TRBV4-2 and J usage is TRBJ1-4, with D possibly TRBD1 on 5 matching bases. The CDR3 length is 17 residues. Trimming stripped 0 bases from V and 3 bases from J, with 14 bases between. Germline values: CDR1 LGHNA, CDR2 YNFKEQ. This CDR3 is CASSQEGRGGPNEKLFF. CDR3 DNA: TGTGCCAGCAGCCAAGAAGGAAGGGGTGGACCTAATGAAAAACTGTTTTTT.

The CDR3 region is CASSASQGASGNTIYF. The CDR3 coding sequence is TGTGCCAGCAGCGCCTCACAGGGGGCCTCTGGAAACACCATATATTTT. The chain links TRBV7-2 to TRBJ1-3; 9 nucleotides match TRBD1. This CDR3 region has 16 residues. In germline, CDR1 is SGHTA, CDR2 FQGNSA. V lost 5 bases and J lost 0; bases outside the gene matches: 5.

V and J are TRBV11-3 and TRBJ2-2, with D unclear. Germline CDR1 and CDR2: SGHNT and YENEEA. V lost 4 bases and J lost 4, with 13 bases in between. The length of the CDR3 is 15 residues. CDR3 DNA: TGTGCCAGCAGCTCGTCGGGTTTGGCCACCGGGGAGCTGTTTTTT. Translated, it gives CASSSSGLATGELFF.

This chain uses TRBV5-4 with TRBJ2-3, with TRBD2 matching 11 bases. Germline lookup yields CDR1 SGHNT and CDR2 YYREEE (reference sequence). V trimming: 3 bases; J trimming: 2 bases; junction bases outside the gene matches: 5. This CDR3 has 16 amino acids. As DNA, the CDR3 is TGTGCCAGCAGCTCGATAGCGGGAGGGGCCACAGATACGCAGTATTTT. It encodes CASSSIAGGATDTQYF.

This chain links TRBV4-3 with TRBJ1-5; D unclear. The length of the CDR3 is 13 residues. V was clipped by 0 bases and J by 4 bases, with 4 bases between them. Germline values: CDR1 LGHNA, CDR2 YSLEER. As DNA, the CDR3 is TGCGCCAGCAGCCAAGAGAGGAATCAGCCCCAGCATTTT. Its protein product is CASSQERNQPQHF.

This chain links TRBV4-3 with TRBJ1-6; 7 bases map to TRBD1. Germline V gives CDR1 LGHNA, CDR2 YSLEER. J gave up 6 bases and V 2 bases, and 1 base lay outside the gene matches. This CDR3 has 14 residues. The DNA of the CDR3 is TGCGCCAGCAGCCAATGGGACAGTAATTCACCCCTCCACTTT. This codes for CASSQWDSNSPLHF.

The sample holds one count of this clone. The CDR3 protein is CASSQDAFEGYTF. The DNA of the CDR3 is TGTGCCAGCAGCCAAGACGCCTTTGAGGGCTACACCTTC. This chain connects TRBV3-1 (or the pseudogene TRBV3-2) to TRBJ1-2; no clear D. The CDR3 sequence is 13 residues long. V lost 0 bases and J 8 bases, leaving 10 bases between the germline ends. Per germline, CDR1 LGHDT and CDR2 YNNKEL (reference sequence).

The chain employs TRBV7-2 and TRBJ1-4; weak D call: TRBD1 (5 bases). This CDR3 is 14 amino acids long. Trimming left V 5 bases short and J 7 bases short, with 14 bases between. Germline V gene sequence: CDR1 SGHTA, CDR2 FQGNSA. Here the CDR3 DNA reads TGTGCCAGCAGCGGCGGGACTCGTGGTGAAAAACTGTTTTTT. It encodes CASSGGTRGEKLFF.

The rearrangement links TRBV7-3 to TRBJ2-1; 9 nucleotides align to TRBD1. There are 17 residues in the CDR3. Germline assignment: CDR1 SGHTA and CDR2 FQGTGA. J was trimmed by 6 bases and V by 1 base; bases with no gene match: 10. For the CDR3, the DNA is TGTGCCAGCAGCTTAATAACCCCGGGACAGGGCCCCAATGAGCAGTTCTTC. This gives the protein CASSLITPGQGPNEQFF. Together with reference TRBV7-3 and TRBJ2-1, the CDR3 gives the full variable domain: GAGVSQTPSNKVTEKGKYVELRCDPISGHTALYWYRQSLGQGPEFLIYFQGTGAADDSGLPNDRFFAVRPEGSVSTLKIQRTERGDSAVYLCASSLITPGQGPNEQFFGPGTRLTVL.

The chain carries TRBV7-3 and TRBJ2-1, with 7 bases matching TRBD1. V shed 2 bases, J shed 6 bases, and the junction held 7 bases outside the gene matches. The CDR3 contains 15 residues. CDR1 is SGHTA, CDR2 FQGTGA, per germline. The CDR3 DNA follows: TGTGCCAGCAGCTTATCGCCAGGGGGTTCCAATGAGCAGTTCTTC. The encoded protein is CASSLSPGGSNEQFF. The whole variable domain, remainder taken from reference TRBV7-3 and TRBJ2-1, is GAGVSQTPSNKVTEKGKYVELRCDPISGHTALYWYRQSLGQGPEFLIYFQGTGAADDSGLPNDRFFAVRPEGSVSTLKIQRTERGDSAVYLCASSLSPGGSNEQFFGPGTRLTVL.

The rearrangement uses TRBV4-2 and TRBJ2-7, with D maybe TRBD2 (6 bases). CDR1 and CDR2 (germline): LGHNA, YNFKEQ. Trimming shortened V by 0 bases and J by 3 bases, and 12 bases separated the two germline ends. The CDR3 extends over 15 amino acids. This CDR3 reads CASSQDRGGDYEQYF. The CDR3 DNA is TGTGCCAGCAGCCAAGATCGTGGAGGGGACTACGAGCAGTACTTC.

The DNA for the CDR3 is TGTGCCTGGAGGGGCCTACAGAAGCAGTACTTC. Encoded protein: CAWRGLQKQYF. The J gene is TRBJ2-7, the V gene TRBV30; D gene ambiguous. This CDR3 comprises 11 residues. Per germline, CDR1 GTSNPN and CDR2 SVGIG (reference sequence). V shed 3 bases and J shed 8 bases, with 11 bases lying between them.

J is TRBJ1-5 and V is TRBV18; perhaps TRBD1 as D (6 bases). Germline V gives CDR1 KGHSH, CDR2 LQKENI. The CDR3 consists of 15 residues. Trimming removed 4 bases from V and 5 bases from J, with 15 bases in between. CDR3 protein: CASSLTGKGDQPQHF. Here the CDR3 DNA reads TGTGCCAGCTCACTAACAGGGAAGGGCGATCAGCCCCAGCATTTT.